This TCR beta chain comes out of a study of radiotherapy plus CTLA-4 blockade in lung cancer. Overall study: Disease control was present in roughly 30% of patients, and objective responses in roughly 17%. Points from the study as a whole: TCR clones from tumors expanded in blood after radiotherapy plus ipilimumab.

Lung cancer patients with chemo-refractory metastatic non-small-cell disease were given focal radiation plus CTLA-4 blockade with ipilimumab. CDR1 and CDR2 (germline): SGHRS, YFSETQ. V dropped 2 bases and J dropped 6; count of bases not matched to a gene: 14. The CDR3 contains 17 residues. Some clones are missing from TCRdb's copy, which holds only in-frame ones; the method was immunoSEQ multiplex PCR. The table has approximately 80,000 clones, approximately 84% seen once; the top ten hold 0.79%. Regarding this clone: What it recognizes is unknown.

This chain uses TRBV5-1 with TRBJ2-1, with TRBD1 matching 7 bases. The clonotype was recovered from a human donor with non-small cell lung cancer who had stable disease on radiotherapy plus ipilimumab. This specimen was peripheral blood, taken from a patient treated with radiotherapy plus ipilimumab. In DNA, the CDR3 is TGCGCCAGCAGCTTCCCCGGGGAAGGGGGCAGGGGCAATGAGCAGTTCTTC. This gives the protein CASSFPGEGGRGNEQFF.